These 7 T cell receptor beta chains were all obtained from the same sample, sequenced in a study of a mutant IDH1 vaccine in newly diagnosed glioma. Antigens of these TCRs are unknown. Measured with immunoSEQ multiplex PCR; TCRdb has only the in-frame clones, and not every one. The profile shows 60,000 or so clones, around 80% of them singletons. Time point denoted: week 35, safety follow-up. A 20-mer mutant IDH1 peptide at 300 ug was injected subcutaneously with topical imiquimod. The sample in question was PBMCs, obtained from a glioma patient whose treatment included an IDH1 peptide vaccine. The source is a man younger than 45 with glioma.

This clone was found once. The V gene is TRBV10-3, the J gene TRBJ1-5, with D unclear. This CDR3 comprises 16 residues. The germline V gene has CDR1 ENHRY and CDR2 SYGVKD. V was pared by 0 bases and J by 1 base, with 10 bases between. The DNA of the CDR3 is TGTGCCATCAGTGAGTCATCGGGGTCAAGCAATCAGCCCCAGCATTTT. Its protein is CAISESSGSSNQPQHF.

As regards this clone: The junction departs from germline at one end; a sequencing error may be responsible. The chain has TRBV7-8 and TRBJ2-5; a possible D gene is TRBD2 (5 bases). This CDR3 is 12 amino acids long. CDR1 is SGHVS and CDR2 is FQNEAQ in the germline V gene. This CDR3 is CASSLADGVEDF. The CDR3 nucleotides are TGTGCCAGCAGCTTAGCGGACGGCGTGGAGGACTTC.

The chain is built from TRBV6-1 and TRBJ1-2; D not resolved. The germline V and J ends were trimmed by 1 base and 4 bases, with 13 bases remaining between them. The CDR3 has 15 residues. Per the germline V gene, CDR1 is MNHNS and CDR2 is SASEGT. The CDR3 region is CASSEGVAFSYGYTF. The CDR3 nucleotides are TGTGCCAGCAGTGAAGGGGTAGCATTTAGCTATGGCTACACCTTC.

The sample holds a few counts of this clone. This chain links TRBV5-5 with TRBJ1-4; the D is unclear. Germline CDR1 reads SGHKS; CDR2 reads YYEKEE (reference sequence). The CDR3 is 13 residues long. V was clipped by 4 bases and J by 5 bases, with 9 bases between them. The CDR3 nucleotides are TGTGCCAGCAGCGAGTCACCGAATGAAAAACTGTTTTTT. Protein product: CASSESPNEKLFF.

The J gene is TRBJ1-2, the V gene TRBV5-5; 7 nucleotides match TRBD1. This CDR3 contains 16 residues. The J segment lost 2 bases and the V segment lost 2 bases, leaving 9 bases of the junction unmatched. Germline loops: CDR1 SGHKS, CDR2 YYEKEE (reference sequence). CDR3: CASSFNPAGGNYGYTF. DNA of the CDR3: TGTGCCAGCAGCTTTAACCCGGCAGGGGGAAACTATGGCTACACCTTC.

CDR3: CASSFLVGYTF. As DNA, the CDR3 is TGTGCCAGCAGCTTTTTAGTCGGCTACACCTTC. This chain connects TRBV7-9 to TRBJ1-2; D ambiguous. The length of the CDR3 is 11 residues. The germline gives CDR1 SEHNR, CDR2 FQNEAQ (reference sequence). V dropped 3 bases and J dropped 8 bases, with 7 bases sitting between them.

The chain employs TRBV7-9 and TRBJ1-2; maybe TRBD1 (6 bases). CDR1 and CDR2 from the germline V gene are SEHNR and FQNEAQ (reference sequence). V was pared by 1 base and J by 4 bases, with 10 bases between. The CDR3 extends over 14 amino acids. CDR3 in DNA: TGTGCCAGCAGCTTAGTCAACAGGGCCTATGGCTACACCTTC. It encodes CASSLVNRAYGYTF.